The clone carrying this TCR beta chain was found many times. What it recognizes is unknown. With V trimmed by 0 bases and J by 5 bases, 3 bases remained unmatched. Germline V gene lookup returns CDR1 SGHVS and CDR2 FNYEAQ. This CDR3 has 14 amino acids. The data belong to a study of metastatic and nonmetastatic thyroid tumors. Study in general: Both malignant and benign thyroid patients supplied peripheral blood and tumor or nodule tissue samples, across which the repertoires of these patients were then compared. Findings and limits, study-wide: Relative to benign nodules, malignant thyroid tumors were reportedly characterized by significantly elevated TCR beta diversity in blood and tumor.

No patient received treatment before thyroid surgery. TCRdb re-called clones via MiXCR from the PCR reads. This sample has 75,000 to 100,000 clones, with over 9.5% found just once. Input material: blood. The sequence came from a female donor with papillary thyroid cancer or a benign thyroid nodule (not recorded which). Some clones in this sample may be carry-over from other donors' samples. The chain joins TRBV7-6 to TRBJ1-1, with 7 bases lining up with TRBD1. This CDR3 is CASSLAAGGTEAFF. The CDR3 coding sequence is TGTGCCAGCAGCTTAGCGGCAGGGGGGACTGAAGCTTTCTTT. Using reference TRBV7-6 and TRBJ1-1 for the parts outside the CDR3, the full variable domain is GAGVSQSPRYKVTKRGQDVALRCDPISGHVSLYWYRQALGQGPEFLTYFNYEAQQDKSGLPNDRFSAERPEGSISTLTIQRTEQRDSAMYRCASSLAAGGTEAFFGQGTRLTVV.